The clone carrying this T cell receptor (beta chain) was seen a single time. The data were taken from a study of control samples from healthy donors and cancer patients. Deletions cut 5 bases from V and 5 bases from J, with 16 bases between. The CDR3 runs to 15 residues. CDR1 is SGHRS, CDR2 YFSETQ, per germline. Here immunoSEQ multiplex PCR was the method, and the copy in TCRdb shows in-frame clones only, minus some. The sample yields fewer than 20,000 clones, around nine tenths seen once. The sequence was obtained from a man between 60 and 70 years old with head and neck cancer. The V and J genes are TRBV5-1 and TRBJ2-2; tentatively, D is TRBD2 (7 bases). Sequenced sample: PBMCs. The CDR3 bases are TGCGCCAGCAGAACCCACAGGGAGGGAACCGGGGAGCTGTTTTTT. Its translation: CASRTHREGTGELFF.